The sequence of this T cell receptor (beta chain) was determined in a study of OX40 agonist ivuxolimab in advanced cancers. Study at large: Patients received intravenous ivuxolimab every 2 weeks at 0.01 to 10 mg/kg.

V was cut by 4 bases and J by 0 bases, with 13 bases left in between. The germline V gene encodes CDR1 MNHNS and CDR2 SASEGT. CDR3 size: 16 residues. Assay used: immunoSEQ multiplex PCR; TCRdb lists only in-frame clones, some missing. This sample yields about 58,000 clones, of which around nine tenths are seen a single time; 0.61% belongs to the top ten. The chain recombines TRBV6-1 with TRBJ2-1, with D unresolved. The clonotype comes from an adult with an advanced solid tumor such as melanoma, head and neck, liver or kidney cancer. Sample: CD4+ or CD8+ T cells sorted from blood, taken in a trial of the OX40 agonist ivuxolimab. The CDR3 DNA is TGTGCCAGCAGTGGAAATCAAGTGGGCTCCTACAATGAGCAGTTCTTC. Amino acids: CASSGNQVGSYNEQFF.